This T cell receptor (beta chain) appears in the sequencing data of a study of stem cell transplantation in POMP-related autoinflammatory disease. Unmatched junction bases numbered 4, after V lost 6 bases and J lost 4 bases. The CDR3 extends over 13 amino acids. Germline-derived CDR1 and CDR2 are LNHDA and SQIVND (reference sequence). Libraries were prepared by immunoSEQ multiplex PCR; TCRdb keeps only in-frame clonotypes and omits some of them. The sample carries 9,100 or so clones, roughly 77% recorded once. The source of this sequence is a human patient with POMP-related autoinflammation and immune dysregulation (PRAID). Some of these T cells may belong to the graft donor. The sample here was CD4+ T cells from PBMCs, taken after stem cell transplantation. V usage is TRBV19 and J usage is TRBJ2-5, with TRBD2 identical over 8 bases. CDR3 nucleotides: TGTGCCAGTAGAAGCGGGAGTCGAGAGACCCAGTACTTC. This gives the protein CASRSGSRETQYF.